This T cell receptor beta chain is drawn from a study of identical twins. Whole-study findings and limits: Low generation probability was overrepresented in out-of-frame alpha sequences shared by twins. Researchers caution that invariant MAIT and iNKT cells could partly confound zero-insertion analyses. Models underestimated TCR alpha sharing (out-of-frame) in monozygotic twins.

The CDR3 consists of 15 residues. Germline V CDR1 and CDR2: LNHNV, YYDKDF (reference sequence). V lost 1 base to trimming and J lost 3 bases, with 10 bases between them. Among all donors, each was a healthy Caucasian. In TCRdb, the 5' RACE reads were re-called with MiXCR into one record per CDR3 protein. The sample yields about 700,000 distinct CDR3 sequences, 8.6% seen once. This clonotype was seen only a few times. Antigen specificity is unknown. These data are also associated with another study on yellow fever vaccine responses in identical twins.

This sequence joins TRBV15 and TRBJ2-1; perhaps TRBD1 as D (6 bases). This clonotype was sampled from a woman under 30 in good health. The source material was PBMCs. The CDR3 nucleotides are TGTGCCACCAGCAGAGGGGCAGGGGACTACAATGAGCAGTTCTTC. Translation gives CATSRGAGDYNEQFF.